These 14 T cell receptor beta chains were sequenced from one sample in a study of identical twins. TCRdb analysed the 5' RACE reads with MiXCR anew, one entry per CDR3 protein. The sample yields roughly 290,000 distinct CDR3 sequences, around 8.8% seen once. The sample was also reused in another study, on yellow fever vaccine responses in identical twins.

Sequencing was carried out using memory (CD45RO+) T cells sorted from blood. These receptors were obtained from a woman aged 18-29 years in good health.

This clonotype was found a few times. The rearrangement links TRBV2 to TRBJ2-5, with 7 bases matching TRBD1. V was clipped by 7 bases and J by 1 base; unmatched bases: 3. Germline-derived CDR1 and CDR2 are SNHLY and FYNNEI. The CDR3 is made up of 13 amino acids. CDR3 coding DNA: TGTGCCAGCAACCGGGACAGCCAAGAGACCCAGTACTTC. This sequence encodes CASNRDSQETQYF. The whole variable domain, remainder taken from reference TRBV2 and TRBJ2-5, is EPEVTQTPSHQVTQMGQEVILRCVPISNHLYFYWYRQILGQKVEFLVSFYNNEISEKSEIFDDQFSVERPDGSNFTLKIRSTKLEDSAMYFCASNRDSQETQYFGPGTRLLVL.

This sequence joins TRBV7-2 and TRBJ1-1; unclear D gene. V was shortened by 2 bases and J by 7 bases, with 14 bases between the two germline ends. The CDR3 contains 14 residues. The germline V gene encodes CDR1 SGHTA and CDR2 FQGNSA. As DNA, the CDR3 is TGTGCCAGCAGCTTACCCCTCGGGGTGGGTGAAGCTTTCTTT. Amino acids: CASSLPLGVGEAFF.

This clonotype was detected many times. V usage is TRBV6-1 and J usage is TRBJ2-7, with 11 positions matching TRBD1. J lost 2 bases, V lost 6 bases, and 9 bases had no gene match. Per the germline V gene, CDR1 is MNHNS and CDR2 is SASEGT. This CDR3 comprises 16 residues. The CDR3 loop is CASSPTGTGGTYEQYV. Written as DNA, the CDR3 is TGTGCCAGCAGCCCCACCGGGACAGGGGGAACCTACGAGCAGTACGTC.

This clonotype was detected only a few times. The rearrangement links TRBV19 to TRBJ1-6, with a possible D match to TRBD1 (6 bases). Trimming shortened V by 3 bases and J by 7 bases, and 10 bases separated the two germline ends. Per the germline V gene, CDR1 is LNHDA and CDR2 is SQIVND (reference sequence). This CDR3 spans 14 amino acids. This CDR3 is CASSIAQGNSPLHF. Written as DNA, the CDR3 is TGTGCCAGTAGTATCGCACAGGGAAATTCACCCCTCCACTTT. Based on the CDR3 plus reference TRBV19 and TRBJ1-6, the full variable domain is DGGITQSPKYLFRKEGQNVTLSCEQNLNHDAMYWYRQDPGQGLRLIYYSQIVNDFQKGDIAEGYSVSREKKESFPLTVTSAQKNPTAFYLCASSIAQGNSPLHFGNGTRLTVT.

This clonotype has at least ten counts. The gene calls are TRBV7-2 and TRBJ1-1; D uncertain. This CDR3 comprises 15 residues. Germline V CDR1 and CDR2: SGHTA, FQGNSA. The germline V and J ends were trimmed by 1 base and 5 bases, with 14 bases remaining between them. CDR3 region: CASSLGVNGWTEAFF. CDR3 DNA sequence: TGTGCCAGCAGCTTAGGCGTGAACGGTTGGACTGAAGCTTTCTTT.

J is TRBJ2-3 and V is TRBV5-1; maybe TRBD2 (5 bases). The CDR3 loop spans 14 amino acids. The V gene's germline CDR1 is SGHRS and CDR2 YFSETQ. Trimming removed 6 bases from V and 0 bases from J, with 11 bases in between. CDR3 loop: CASKIAISTDTQYF. In DNA, the CDR3 is TGCGCCAGCAAAATAGCGATTAGCACAGATACGCAGTATTTT.

This clonotype was recorded a few times. This chain uses TRBV5-1 with TRBJ2-3; TRBD2 is a possible D gene (6 bases). The CDR3 contains 17 residues. Trimming took 1 base from V and 8 from J, leaving 23 bases between them. Germline CDR1 is SGHRS and CDR2 is YFSETQ. CDR3 in DNA: TGCGCCAGCAGCTTGTCCCTAGCGCAAGCCATCAAGACTACGCAGTATTTT. Translated, it gives CASSLSLAQAIKTTQYF. Together with reference TRBV5-1 and TRBJ2-3, the CDR3 gives the full variable domain: KAGVTQTPRYLIKTRGQQVTLSCSPISGHRSVSWYQQTPGQGLQFLFEYFSETQRNKGNFPGRFSGRQFSNSRSEMNVSTLELGDSALYLCASSLSLAQAIKTTQYFGPGTRLTVL.

This clonotype was found many times. V usage is TRBV29-1 and J usage is TRBJ2-5; D may be TRBD1 (5 bases). There are 14 residues in the CDR3. From germline, CDR1 is SQVTM and CDR2 ANQGSEA. With 1 base removed from V and 4 bases from J, the gap between germline ends came to 13 bases. Here the CDR3 reads CSVEVVQGGETQYF. For the CDR3, the DNA is TGCAGCGTTGAAGTTGTTCAGGGCGGAGAGACCCAGTACTTC. Full variable domain (remainder filled in from reference TRBV29-1 and TRBJ2-5): SAVISQKPSRDICQRGTSLTIQCQVDSQVTMMFWYRQQPGQSLTLIATANQGSEATYESGFVIDKFPISRPNLTFSTLTVSNMSPEDSSIYLCSVEVVQGGETQYFGPGTRLLVL.

In this sample, this clonotype turned up many times. The V call is TRBV15, the J call TRBJ2-1, with TRBD2 identical over 9 bases. The CDR3 has 16 residues. From germline, CDR1 is LNHNV and CDR2 YYDKDF (reference sequence). The ends lost 0 bases at V and 7 bases at J; junction bases unmatched: 7. This CDR3 is CATSRDYVAGDNEQFF. The CDR3, as DNA: TGTGCCACCAGCAGAGATTATGTAGCGGGAGATAATGAGCAGTTCTTC.

Ten or more counts support this clonotype. The DNA of the CDR3 is TGCAGCGCCCAGCGGGAGGCGATCGGGGAGCTGTTTTTT. As protein: CSAQREAIGELFF. This chain links TRBV29-1 with TRBJ2-2, with 9 bases lining up with TRBD2. The germline V gene encodes CDR1 SQVTM and CDR2 ANQGSEA. The CDR3 extends over 13 amino acids. The J segment lost 7 bases and the V segment lost 7 bases, leaving 7 bases of the junction unmatched.

The chain joins TRBV4-1 to TRBJ1-3; the D is unclear. There are 15 residues in the CDR3. The germline CDR1 and CDR2 sequences are MGHRA and YSYEKL. V was trimmed by 1 base and J by 0 bases, leaving 7 bases between them. CDR3 region: CASSQVYSSGNTIYF. As DNA, the CDR3 is TGCGCCAGCAGCCAAGTGTATAGCTCTGGAAACACCATATATTTT.

This clonotype has a handful of counts. This chain links TRBV3-1 with TRBJ2-2; 14 bases align to TRBD2. Germline CDR1 is LGHDT and CDR2 is YNNKEL (reference sequence). This CDR3 has 18 residues. Losses at the gene ends were 1 base for V and 1 base for J; bases not matched to a gene: 2. CDR3 bases: TGTGCCAGCAGCCAAGTTGGACTAGCGGGGGGGAACACCGGGGAGCTGTTTTTT. Translation: CASSQVGLAGGNTGELFF.

This clonotype was picked up a small number of times. The J gene is TRBJ1-6, the V gene TRBV13; 9 positions match TRBD1. This CDR3 region has 16 residues. The ends lost 2 bases at V and 2 bases at J; junction bases unmatched: 1. CDR1 and CDR2 (germline): PRHDT, FYEKMQ (reference sequence). The CDR3 nucleotides read TGTGCCAGCAGCTTAAGGGACAGGGCCTATAATTCACCCCTCCACTTT. This translates into CASSLRDRAYNSPLHF.

The chain uses TRBV6-2 or TRBV6-3 and TRBJ2-7; a weak D match, TRBD2 (5 bases). Trimming took 7 bases from V and 2 from J, leaving 24 bases between them. Germline V gives CDR1 MNHEY, CDR2 SVGEGT. The CDR3 is 17 residues long. The DNA for the CDR3 is TGTGCCAGCACCTCCGGTTCCGGACTCCATTTCACCTACGAGCAGTACGTC. Its protein product is CASTSGSGLHFTYEQYV.